The 4 T cell receptor beta chains presented below share a single source sample, sequenced in a study of cytomegalovirus exposure and HLA in healthy donors. With 60 Vbeta and 13 Jbeta primers, the PCR was carried out. Sequencing used immunoSEQ multiplex PCR; TCRdb keeps in-frame clones, though not all of them. The sample holds 84,000 or so clones, under 80% seen once. The sample comprised PBMCs. The receptors here all came from a boy under 18 in good health and CMV-seronegative.

The chain has TRBV7-6 and TRBJ2-7, with 7 nucleotides matching TRBD1. Unmatched junction bases numbered 3, after V lost 1 base and J lost 0 bases. The CDR3 sequence is 15 residues long. CDR1 and CDR2 (germline): SGHVS, FNYEAQ. CDR3 loop: CASSLEAGGSYEQYF. DNA of the CDR3: TGTGCCAGCAGCTTAGAAGCAGGGGGCTCCTACGAGCAGTACTTC.

V and J are TRBV6-5 and TRBJ1-2; D is ambiguous. V was trimmed by 1 base and J by 2 bases, leaving 5 bases between them. CDR1 is MNHEY and CDR2 is SVGAGI in the germline V gene. The CDR3 contains 13 residues. In DNA, the CDR3 is TGTGCCAGCAGTTACTACACGAACTATGGCTACACCTTC. This translates into CASSYYTNYGYTF.

This sequence joins TRBV30 and TRBJ2-1, with a possible D match to TRBD2 (5 bases). The germline CDR1 and CDR2 sequences are GTSNPN and SVGIG (reference sequence). The V end was cut by 5 bases, the J end by 4 bases, with 12 bases between. The CDR3 length is 13 residues. CDR3 protein: CAWSGSTYNEQFF. Here the CDR3 DNA reads TGTGCCTGGTCGGGATCTACATACAATGAGCAGTTCTTC.

The rearrangement joins TRBV7-9 to TRBJ1-4; D gene ambiguous. CDR1 and CDR2 (germline): SEHNR, FQNEAQ (reference sequence). Trimming shortened V by 5 bases and J by 8 bases, and 15 bases separated the two germline ends. The CDR3 covers 14 residues. The CDR3 DNA is TGTGCCAGCAGCCCACGCACGCAGTCGGAAAAACTGTTTTTT. Amino acid sequence: CASSPRTQSEKLFF.